The 26 T cell receptor beta chains presented below share a single source sample, sequenced in a study of T-cell memory formation after mild COVID-19. TCRdb redid the calling of the 5' RACE reads with MiXCR, one entry per CDR3 protein. The data hold 580,000 or so distinct CDR3 sequences, with 15% to 20% observed a single time. The specimen sequenced was PBMCs or a T cell subset sorted from them (not recorded which). The source of these receptors is an adult woman who had mild COVID-19 (a few samples of this study predate the infection). Cell type and time point are not known.

This sequence joins TRBV6-6 and TRBJ2-5; 8 bases map to TRBD2. The germline V gene encodes CDR1 MNHNY and CDR2 SVGAGI (reference sequence). Trimming removed 5 bases from V and 5 bases from J; junction bases left unmatched: 13. The length of the CDR3 is 16 residues. Here the CDR3 reads CASSDRDSRGDETQYF. The CDR3 nucleotides are TGTGCCAGCAGTGACCGGGACTCGCGGGGGGATGAGACCCAGTACTTC.

The chain joins TRBV12-3 or TRBV12-4 to TRBJ2-2, with 8 bases matching TRBD2. The CDR3 totals 16 residues. V lost 8 bases to trimming and J lost 5 bases; unmatched junction nucleotides: 13. CDR3 DNA sequence: TGTGCCAGCCAAACGGGGGGGGAGGTCATAACCGGGGAGCTGTTTTTT. As protein: CASQTGGEVITGELFF.

The chain links TRBV24-1 to TRBJ1-4; TRBD1 matches at 8 bases. Germline values: CDR1 KGHDR, CDR2 SFDVKD. Unmatched junction bases numbered 5, after V lost 4 bases and J lost 5 bases. The CDR3 is made up of 15 amino acids. CDR3 protein: CATSDSRGRNEKLFF. Written as DNA, the CDR3 is TGTGCCACCAGTGACTCCAGGGGGCGGAATGAAAAACTGTTTTTT.

This clonotype turned up a few times. The chain couples TRBV12-3 or TRBV12-4 to TRBJ2-5; TRBD2 matches at 13 bases. J was trimmed by 5 bases and V by 6 bases; bases with no gene match: 6. This CDR3 is 15 amino acids long. CDR3 sequence: CASRKGLAGEETQYF. DNA of the CDR3: TGTGCCAGCAGGAAAGGACTAGCGGGGGAGGAGACCCAGTACTTC.

This clonotype was found a few times. The gene calls are TRBV5-1 and TRBJ2-7; D is unclear. Germline V gene lookup returns CDR1 SGHRS and CDR2 YFSETQ. The germline V and J ends were trimmed by 4 bases and 4 bases, with 15 bases remaining between them. The CDR3 contains 14 residues. The CDR3 region has the DNA TGCGCCAGCAGCGCCGGGTATAACCATTACGAGCAGTACTTC. Encoded protein: CASSAGYNHYEQYF.

This clonotype was detected only a few times. The chain is built from TRBV5-5 and TRBJ2-2; 7 bases align to TRBD1. Germline V gene data show CDR1 as SGHKS and CDR2 as YYEKEE (reference sequence). Trimming at V came to 5 bases and at J to 8 bases, leaving 12 bases not matched to a gene. CDR3 length equals 15 residues. CDR3 nucleotides: TGTGCCAGCAGTTTAACAGGGGCCGGATCAGGGGAGCTGTTTTTT. Translating gives CASSLTGAGSGELFF.

This clonotype was picked up a small number of times. The chain has TRBV7-6 and TRBJ1-5; 8 bases agree with TRBD1. The CDR3 has 16 amino acids. Germline trimming cut 1 base from V and 6 bases from J; bases unmatched to any gene: 8. Germline loops: CDR1 SGHVS, CDR2 FNYEAQ. CDR3 nucleotide sequence: TGTGCCAGCAGCTTAGGGAACAGGGGGGTACGTCAGCCCCAGCATTTT. This encodes CASSLGNRGVRQPQHF.

The chain combines TRBV6-2 or TRBV6-3 with TRBJ2-3; 11 bases line up with TRBD1. Trimming at V came to 2 bases and at J to 4 bases, leaving 5 bases not matched to a gene. The CDR3 loop spans 16 amino acids. Germline CDR1 MNHEY, CDR2 SVGEGT. In DNA form, the CDR3 reads TGTGCCAGCAGTTACCCGGACAGGGGGCCTGCAGATACGCAGTATTTT. Its protein product is CASSYPDRGPADTQYF.

The J gene is TRBJ1-2, the V gene TRBV5-6, with 9 bases aligning to TRBD1. The junction had 3 bases not matched to a gene; V was cut back by 4 bases and J by 2 bases. Germline lookup yields CDR1 SGHDT and CDR2 YYEEEE. The CDR3 spans 14 residues. CDR3 residues: CASSAGQGNYGYTF. The CDR3 DNA follows: TGTGCCAGCAGCGCTGGACAGGGGAACTATGGCTACACCTTC.

The chain joins TRBV5-6 to TRBJ2-5; TRBD1 matches at 7 bases. V lost 4 bases to trimming and J lost 3 bases; unmatched junction nucleotides: 6. This CDR3 is built from 14 residues. Germline loops: CDR1 SGHDT, CDR2 YYEEEE. CDR3 in amino acids: CASSKGTAEETQYF. DNA for the CDR3: TGTGCCAGCAGCAAGGGGACAGCCGAAGAGACCCAGTACTTC. Full variable domain (outside the CDR3, taken from reference TRBV5-6 and TRBJ2-5): DAGVTQSPTHLIKTRGQQVTLRCSPKSGHDTVSWYQQALGQGPQFIFQYYEEEERQRGNFPDRFSGHQFPNYSSELNVNALLLGDSALYLCASSKGTAEETQYFGPGTRLLVL.

Details on this clonotype: One base away lies a much larger clone, so this may be a sequencing read error. V and J are TRBV12-3 or TRBV12-4 and TRBJ2-2, with TRBD1 identical over 8 bases. J lost 1 base, V lost 6 bases, and 4 bases had no gene match. The CDR3 runs to 15 residues. This CDR3 reads CASRTGTGNTGELFF. CDR3 nucleotides: TGTGCCAGCAGAACCGGGACAGGGAACACCGGGGAGCTGTTTTTT.

This clonotype turned up a few times. V gene TRBV24-1 combines with J gene TRBJ2-7; D gene uncertain. Per germline, CDR1 KGHDR and CDR2 SFDVKD. CDR3 length: 13 amino acids. With 4 bases removed from V and 3 bases from J, the gap between germline ends came to 9 bases. The CDR3 region is CATSDLNFYEQYF. CDR3 bases: TGTGCCACCAGTGACCTCAACTTCTACGAGCAGTACTTC.

This clonotype was picked up many times. The chain links TRBV4-1 to TRBJ2-7; no definite D call. The germline CDR1 and CDR2 sequences are MGHRA and YSYEKL. CDR3 size: 15 residues. V was shortened by 4 bases and J by 2 bases, with 15 bases between the two germline ends. CDR3 nucleotides: TGCGCCAGCAGCCCCGACGTAGGTTTTACCTACGAGCAGTACTTC. Protein product: CASSPDVGFTYEQYF.

The chain recombines TRBV20-1 with TRBJ2-7; D not resolved. The CDR3 is 11 amino acids. Trimming pared 7 bases from V and 1 base from J, leaving 8 bases between. Germline assignment: CDR1 DFQATT and CDR2 SNEGSKA (reference sequence). CDR3 in DNA: TGCAGTGTGTACAGATCCTACGAGCAGTACTTC. Residues: CSVYRSYEQYF.

The chain employs TRBV14 and TRBJ2-1, with 13 bases fitting TRBD2. CDR3 length: 19 amino acids. Germline V gene lookup returns CDR1 SGHDN and CDR2 FVKESK. V was pared by 1 base and J by 9 bases, with 15 bases of the junction left unmatched. Here the CDR3 DNA reads TGTGCCAGCAGCCAAGGTCCGACTAGCGGGAGGACTCCTCGGGGTGAGCAGTTCTTC. Its translation: CASSQGPTSGRTPRGEQFF.

This clonotype was recorded a few times. The CDR3 nucleotides are TGTGCCAGCGAGGGGGGTGGCAATCAGCCCCAGCATTTT. Translating gives CASEGGGNQPQHF. The chain links TRBV28 to TRBJ1-5; maybe TRBD1 (6 bases). CDR3 length equals 13 residues. Trimming removed 8 bases from V and 2 bases from J, with 10 bases in between. Germline lookup yields CDR1 MDHEN and CDR2 SYDVKM. Supplemented by reference TRBV28 and TRBJ1-5, the full variable domain reads DVKVTQSSRYLVKRTGEKVFLECVQDMDHENMFWYRQDPGLGLRLIYFSYDVKMKEKGDIPEGYSVSREKKERFSLILESASTNQTSMYLCASEGGGNQPQHFGDGTRLSIL.

The chain employs TRBV30 and TRBJ2-7; no clear D. Germline values: CDR1 GTSNPN, CDR2 SVGIG (reference sequence). The CDR3 loop spans 12 amino acids. Trimming took off 2 bases at V and 3 bases at J, with 8 bases between the two ends. The CDR3 DNA reads TGTGCCTGGAGTACCCTCAACTACGAGCAGTACTTC. It encodes CAWSTLNYEQYF. The full variable domain, rest sourced from reference TRBV30 and TRBJ2-7, is SQTIHQWPATLVQPVGSPLSLECTVEGTSNPNLYWYRQAAGRGLQLLFYSVGIGQISSEVPQNLSASRPQDRQFILSSKKLLLSDSGFYLCAWSTLNYEQYFGPGTRLTVT.

This clonotype was recorded many times. The V call is TRBV12-3 or TRBV12-4, the J call TRBJ1-4; no definite D call. The CDR3 is 16 residues long. Trimming left V 2 bases short and J 0 bases short, with 10 bases between. The DNA of the CDR3 is TGTGCCAGCAGTTTAAAAGGGATCACAACTAATGAAAAACTGTTTTTT. Amino acid sequence: CASSLKGITTNEKLFF.

The chain carries TRBV6-5 and TRBJ2-7; 8 nucleotides match TRBD1. This CDR3 region has 12 residues. CDR1 is MNHEY, CDR2 SVGAGI, per germline. Losses at the gene ends were 8 bases for V and 5 bases for J; bases not matched to a gene: 5. The CDR3 region is CASSQGGHEQYF. The CDR3 region has the DNA TGTGCCAGCTCACAGGGGGGCCACGAGCAGTACTTC.

This clonotype was counted a few times. The genes are TRBV3-1 and TRBJ2-1; 10 bases agree with TRBD2. CDR3 length equals 16 residues. The junction had 9 bases not matched to a gene; V was cut back by 4 bases and J by 6 bases. Germline V gene sequence: CDR1 LGHDT, CDR2 YNNKEL (reference sequence). CDR3 sequence reads: CASSPQAGGPSNEQFF. CDR3 DNA: TGTGCCAGCAGCCCCCAAGCGGGAGGGCCCTCCAATGAGCAGTTCTTC.

In its sample, this clonotype was seen a few times. V is TRBV29-1 and J is TRBJ2-4; D perhaps matches TRBD2 (6 bases). This CDR3 is built from 12 residues. V was trimmed by 2 bases and J by 9 bases, leaving 11 bases between them. Germline values: CDR1 SQVTM, CDR2 ANQGSEA. This CDR3 is CSVEIQGGIQYF. Written as DNA, the CDR3 is TGCAGCGTTGAAATTCAGGGAGGCATTCAGTACTTC.

V and J are TRBV4-3 and TRBJ2-2, with D uncertain. CDR3 size: 16 residues. V gave up 4 bases and J gave up 1 base, with 13 bases separating them. Per germline, CDR1 LGHNA and CDR2 YSLEER. In nucleotides, the CDR3 is TGCGCCAGCAGCCCCCGGGTAGCAGGGAACACCGGGGAGCTGTTTTTT. It yields the protein CASSPRVAGNTGELFF.

This rearrangement joins TRBV12-3 or TRBV12-4 to TRBJ1-2, with 10 bases fitting TRBD1. The CDR3 loop spans 18 amino acids. Trimming at V came to 0 bases and at J to 1 base, leaving 8 bases not matched to a gene. CDR3 residues: CASSLAGTGVVFNYGYTF. The CDR3 DNA reads as TGTGCCAGCAGTTTAGCGGGGACAGGGGTAGTTTTTAACTATGGCTACACCTTC.

The V and J genes are TRBV9 and TRBJ2-7; 11 nucleotides line up with TRBD2. Germline CDR1 SGDLS, CDR2 YYNGEE. The V gene end was trimmed by 2 bases and the J gene end by 2 bases; junction bases not matched to a gene: 15. This CDR3 region has 19 residues. The CDR3 loop is CASSVDSGRATDPPYEQYF. DNA of the CDR3: TGTGCCAGCAGCGTGGATAGCGGGAGGGCAACTGATCCGCCCTACGAGCAGTACTTC.

The chain links TRBV6-6 to TRBJ2-3, with D possibly TRBD1 on 6 matching bases. V was pared by 4 bases and J by 5 bases, with 16 bases between. Germline V CDR1 and CDR2: MNHNY, SVGAGI (reference sequence). There are 15 residues in the CDR3. The CDR3 protein is CASSSPDLGGDTQYF. CDR3 coding DNA: TGTGCCAGCAGTTCCCCCGACTTAGGGGGAGATACGCAGTATTTT.

The gene calls are TRBV6-5 and TRBJ2-6; D perhaps matches TRBD2 (5 bases). The CDR3 contains 15 residues. Trimming pared 2 bases from V and 0 bases from J, leaving 5 bases between. Germline V gene sequence: CDR1 MNHEY, CDR2 SVGAGI. The CDR3 spells CASSYEGSGANVLTF. CDR3 nucleotide sequence: TGTGCCAGCAGTTACGAGGGCTCTGGGGCCAACGTCCTGACTTTC.